This T cell receptor beta chain emerged from a study of T cell clusters in autoimmune cytopenias (dated by TCRdb to about 2019). Study-wide context: Among healthy donor controls, the mean age was 56 years, the median age was about 60 years, and about 55% of the roughly 45 were female. For primary cytopenia the controls were under 30 age-matched healthy donors, whereas for secondary cytopenia the controls were 13 to 15 age-matched CLL patients. In autoimmune cytopenia patients, peripheral blood TRB and IGH repertoires were sequenced during active disease and over treatment follow-up, together with healthy, CLL and autoimmune hepatitis controls. The goal of the study was to determine whether autoimmune cytopenia patients have a disease-specific immune repertoire signature that could serve as a blood-based biomarker. Autoimmune hepatitis repertoires were compared against around 23 age- and sex-matched healthy donors. Per sample, TRB sequencing gave a median depth of roughly 52,000 reads and a median of approximately 2,500 distinct TRB clonotypes. Findings and caveats that apply to the study as a whole: TRB repertoire shifts, with less even repertoires observed in secondary cytopenia and CLL, were mostly attributed to lymphoma bias rather than autoimmunity. The T cell clusters were defined only in silico, and the functional role of the clusters was left to be validated experimentally. In the comparison of secondary cytopenia with CLL, the cluster-lack signature was not observed, apparently because the dominant lymphoma-associated repertoire masked the signature. Healthy donors had almost three times as many exclusive TRB clusters as active autoimmune hepatitis patients, a finding consistent with an autoimmunity-wide signature. A lack of physiological T cell clusters in primary autoimmune cytopenia patients was suggested by GLIPH, as 51 clusters were found to be exclusive to healthy donors versus approximately 17 exclusive to patients.

TRB rearrangements were amplified by multiplex PCR following a touch-down protocol, with the TRB-A and TRB-B primer pools mixed in one tube. Illumina adapters and sample indices were attached to the amplicons through two consecutive PCR reactions using Phusion HS II polymerase. Amplicons were gel-purified with the NucleoSpin Gel and PCR Clean-up kit, then quantified by Qubit and quality-checked on an Agilent 2100 Bioanalyzer. Sequencing of the libraries was done on an Illumina MiSeq with 600-cycle, single-indexed, paired-end runs. For the original study's pipeline: TRB reads were aligned and assembled with MiXCR version 2.1.12 using the default MiXCR reference library. A clone was defined by each unique CDR3 nucleotide sequence, and the analysis included only productive sequences with two or more reads. To assess repertoire diversity, an R script computed alpha-parameterized diversity profiles (alpha 0 to 5), which included the Shannon (alpha 1) and Simpson (alpha 2) indices. Combinatorial TRB VJ usage was calculated with the tcR package and was compared between cohorts by principal component analysis performed with ade4. Using GLIPH, TCRbeta CDR3s were clustered on pairs of cohorts matched for age and read depth, and a Wilcoxon test was used to compare cluster frequencies. TCRdb reprocessed the reads and provides one entry for every CDR3 protein sequence; no DNA is given. TCRdb assigned the V and J calls; the authors' analysis was not used. The sample's table lists a count of 9,500 to 15,000 distinct CDR3 sequences. Jointly, the top ten make up around 3.2% of the sample.

Per the germline V gene, SGHTA is the CDR1 and FQGNSA is the CDR2. Spanning cysteine to phenylalanine, the CDR3 consists of 15 amino acids. The DNA is unrecorded. Per sample, about 230 ng of peripheral blood genomic DNA, some 40,000 genome equivalents, was used for TRB amplification. In the absence of a count, this clonotype is rated medium-sized (0.01 to 0.1%) from its frequency. There is no known antigen for this receptor. The sample was also linked to a second study, of T cell repertoires in aging, cancer and after chemotherapy. The second paper states: Donors spanned six age groups from 30 or younger to 70 or older, with at least three individuals per group. TCR repertoires from healthy donor controls were recorded over periods of several months to years and showed clear clonal overlap between repeated samplings. The complete dataset included about 9.1 million TCR reads. Compared with age-matched healthy donors, untreated patients with either hematological or solid cancers had significantly lower TCR diversity in the blood along with higher clonality. In healthy donors, the decline in TCR diversity with age was mainly due to loss of richness, whereas in cancer patients loss of evenness also played a role. An increase in median generation probability over the chemotherapy interval was observed in both cancer cohorts, suggesting that the repertoire was reconstituted through rebound thymic output. According to the authors, the repertoire data do not allow conclusions to be drawn about immunological memory after chemotherapy. To examine immunoaging and T cell reconstitution after chemotherapy, the study profiled TCR beta repertoires in peripheral blood from healthy donors and cancer patients. A cohort of 200 to 250 cancer patients (about 93 with hematological and 124 with solid cancers) was assembled, and under 100 healthy donors were included as a reference group. Processing of the TRB sequences was carried out with MiXCR versions 2.12 and 3.0.5. The repertoire metrics were Shannon diversity, evenness, clonality (calculated as one minus evenness), and diversity profiles parameterized by alpha from 0 to 5. Generation probabilities of clones in paired pre- and post-chemotherapy samples were computed with the IGoR algorithm.

This TCR came from a human donor in good health. The rearranged segments are TRBV7-2 and TRBJ2-7; absent DNA, TCRdb's TRBD1 call cannot be checked. The sample comprised peripheral blood. CDR3 loop: CASSADRGPTHEQYF.